This paragraph reports one T cell receptor (beta chain). The sample comes from a study of preoperative IRX-2 immunotherapy in early breast cancer. Sequencing was performed with immunoSEQ multiplex PCR; in TCRdb, only in-frame clones are kept and a portion is missing. The sample lists 34,000 or so clones, around 86% occurring once. Treatment denoted: preoperative locoregional IRX-2 cytokine immunotherapy. Patients received preoperative, locoregional IRX-2 cytokine immunotherapy in a phase Ib study. The CDR3 extends over 16 amino acids. The V segment lost 2 bases and the J segment 1 base; nucleotides outside the gene matches: 6.

The chain is built from TRBV6-7 and TRBJ2-3, with 7 bases fitting TRBD2. TRBV6-7 is annotated as an ORF whose role is uncertain. The clonotype originates from a human donor with breast cancer. The starting material was lymph node tissue, obtained from a patient treated with IRX-2 immunotherapy. CDR3 sequence: CASSYRASGGTDTQYF. In nucleotides, the CDR3 is TGTGCCAGCAGTTACAGGGCTAGCGGAGGCACAGATACGCAGTATTTT.